This TCR beta chain came from a study of T cells after yellow fever vaccination (dated by TCRdb to the late 2010s). As for the study more broadly: The SMART-Seq v4 Ultra Low Input RNA kit was used to prepare libraries from fractions with low cell numbers. To track T-cell clones before and after primary and booster YFV17D yellow fever vaccination, bulk TCR alpha and beta repertoires were sequenced longitudinally. Two healthy male donors, one aged 18 to 29 and one aged 30 to 40 years, made up the cohort. Blood was collected at multiple timepoints before and after primary and secondary immunization, and bulk PBMC replicates and cell subsets were isolated. The full study reports these points: The study included only two donors, which limits how far the findings can be generalized. A small fraction of clonotypes showed up in both the CD4 and CD8 compartments, probably as a result of convergent recombination. FACS-sorted repertoires could contain abundant contaminating clonotypes from the bulk population, so computational filtering was required. After the booster, most clones that had expanded after primary vaccination were detected again (approximately 95% of CD4 and around nine tenths of CD8), suggesting broad maintenance of memory. The secondary T-cell response was found to be weaker but faster than the primary response, with a peak reached on day 5 rather than on day 15.

According to the study, the label for this sample's treatment or condition signals: live attenuated yellow fever vaccine strain. PBMCs were isolated from peripheral blood using a standard Ficoll-Paque protocol. Dynabeads CD4 and CD8 positive selection kits were used to isolate the CD4 and CD8 T-cell fractions. TriZol was used to extract RNA from bulk PBMCs, from CD4 and CD8 fractions, and from dextramer-positive and dextramer-negative fractions. This clonotype occurred many times. Its specific antigen is unknown. No much larger clone exists at a distance of one base, and base qualities are not known. TCR cDNA was synthesized by 5'RACE template switching, through which a universal primer site and unique molecular identifiers were introduced. cDNA synthesis was primed from both the TCR alpha and TCR beta constant segments. Library amplification used two PCR steps, and the second PCR step added sample barcodes and sequencing adapters. Sequencing of libraries was performed on Illumina HiSeq 2500 (2x100 bp) or NovaSeq (2x150 bp). Turning to the authors' computational methods: Demultiplexing of reads and collapsing into UMI consensus sequences were performed with MIGEC, and V(D)J alignment was carried out with MiXCR. Using edgeR on replicate PBMC samples, clonotypes were called vaccine-responding if FDR was below 0.01 and the log2 fold change was above 5 up to day 15. Each bulk clonotype was labeled CD4 or CD8 based on which sequenced repertoire, CD4 or CD8, contained the clonotype at higher abundance. TCRdb itself trimmed the public reads at Q25 with fastp, ran MiXCR and retained productive beta chains. Each record represents a unique CDR3 protein, reported with the most common genes and DNA among its rows. These V and J calls originate from TCRdb's pipeline instead of the authors' own analysis. The sample contains roughly 120,000 distinct CDR3 sequences, more than 5.5% of them found a single time. Approximately 2.7% of the sample is taken by the ten largest.

V is pared back by 7 bases and J by 5 bases, with 15 bases lying between the germline termini. CDR1 is given as MNHEY and CDR2 as SVGEGT, both from the germline V gene. From the cysteine through the phenylalanine, the CDR3 covers 14 amino acids. Only the CDR3 portion is preserved as DNA: 42 bases, with reading frame beginning at the first base. The chain links TRBV6-2 or TRBV6-3 with TRBJ2-1; the D call could be TRBD1 or TRBD2, with each sharing 5 bases. The sequencing here drew on CD4+ T cells sorted from PBMCs, taken roughly 46 days after the first yellow fever vaccination. This TCR derives from a man younger than 35 who received the YFV17D yellow fever vaccine. The DNA reads as follows: TGTGCCAGCAACCGTGGGACCCGCAACAATGAGCAGTTCTTC. It translates to CASNRGTRNNEQFF.